This T cell receptor (beta chain) came from a study of blood T cell repertoires in COVID-19. Study-wide context: Sites in the United States, Italy and Spain provided acute and convalescent COVID-19 samples. T cells, B-cell-depleted T cells, or PBMCs supplied cDNA or gDNA.

Original handling: Researchers report that nucleated cell counts were estimated from reference gene primer amplification. Clones were sequenced by immunoSEQ multiplex PCR, and TCRdb holds only the in-frame ones, with some missing. Clone size and V and J calls were adopted from that table, with D and trimming inferred from the DNA. The repertoire consists of about 270,000 clones, with 75% to 90% occurring once and the leading ten covering about 9.1%. The sample taken for sequencing was peripheral blood. The clonotype originates from a human donor in a cohort sampled during active COVID-19.

DNA for the CDR3: TGTGCCAGCAGGGGGACAGACCTAGGAAACACCATATATTTT. The encoded protein is CASRGTDLGNTIYF. The chain recombines TRBV21-1 with TRBJ1-3; the D call TRBD1 from the table was never checked on the DNA. TRBV21-1 constitutes a pseudogene. This CDR3 is built from 14 residues.